The 17 T cell receptor beta chains below all came from one sample that was sequenced in a study of read filtering for tumor transcriptome and immune sequencing. Molecular barcoded adaptors covering alpha/delta and beta/gamma chains were used on approximately 400 ng RNA. MiXCR was run by TCRdb on the reads, yielding one entry per CDR3 protein. The data contain over 90,000 distinct CDR3 sequences, 20% to 25% of them singletons. Sequenced: a population of CD138-negative cells sorted from bone marrow. The receptor set was obtained from a donor at least 40 years old with multiple myeloma.

Points on this clonotype: This may be a read error: a much more frequent sequence differs by one nucleotide. The chain combines TRBV4-2 with TRBJ2-3; tentatively, D is TRBD1 or TRBD2 (5 bases each). The CDR3 has 14 residues. CDR1 and CDR2 from the germline V gene are LGHNA and YNFKEQ. CDR3 sequence (DNA): TGTGTCAGCAGCCAAACGAGGGGAGAAGATACGCAGTATTTT. This sequence encodes CVSSQTRGEDTQYF.

This clonotype was observed a single time. A read error may be the cause here, since a much bigger clone is one base away. The gene calls are TRBV12-3 or TRBV12-4 and TRBJ1-2; D is unclear. This CDR3 contains 14 residues. V lost 3 bases, J lost 3 bases, and 11 bases lay in between. This chain's CDR3 is CASSLGWDYYGYTF. CDR3 DNA sequence: TGTGCCAGCAGTTTGGGCTGGGATTACTATGGCTACACCTTC.

The sample holds many counts of this clonotype. The CDR3 end shows no conserved phenylalanine or tryptophan, and so a read error is likely. The V call is TRBV28, the J call TRBJ2-2; TRBD1 might be the D (6 bases). The CDR3 is 15 amino acids. In germline, CDR1 is MDHEN, CDR2 SYDVKM. Trimming pared 4 bases from V and 1 base from J, leaving 10 bases between. As DNA, the CDR3 is TGTGCCAGCAGTTCACCGGGACAGAACACCGGGGAGCTGTTTTCT. Amino acid sequence: CASSSPGQNTGELFS.

This clonotype occurred many times. J is TRBJ1-1 and V is TRBV5-1; D uncertain. Germline CDR1 is SGHRS and CDR2 is YFSETQ. The V gene lost 0 bases and the J gene lost 4 bases, with 13 bases spanning the gap. CDR3 size: 15 residues. This CDR3 reads CASSLAGGGSTEAFF. For the CDR3, the DNA is TGCGCCAGCAGCTTGGCTGGAGGAGGGAGCACTGAAGCTTTCTTT.

This clonotype has ten or more counts. The V and J genes are TRBV3-1 and TRBJ2-5; 9 bases agree with TRBD2. CDR3 length equals 14 residues. The V segment lost 3 bases and the J segment 1 base; nucleotides outside the gene matches: 0. From germline, CDR1 is LGHDT and CDR2 YNNKEL (reference sequence). The CDR3 sequence is CASSQRGGQETQYF. The CDR3 DNA is TGTGCCAGCAGCCAGCGGGGGGGCCAAGAGACCCAGTACTTC.

This clonotype was found many times. The chain combines TRBV20-1 with TRBJ1-4; D is unresolved. V was shortened by 1 base and J by 8 bases, with 11 bases between the two germline ends. Per the germline V gene, CDR1 is DFQATT and CDR2 is SNEGSKA (reference sequence). The CDR3 is 13 amino acids. CDR3: CSARGRLGEKLFF. The CDR3 DNA reads TGCAGTGCTAGAGGACGTTTGGGCGAAAAACTGTTTTTT.

This clonotype was recorded at least ten times. The genes are TRBV5-1 and TRBJ1-1; maybe TRBD1 (5 bases). The CDR3 has 12 amino acids. The V end was cut by 3 bases, the J end by 5 bases, with 8 bases between. Germline-derived CDR1 and CDR2 are SGHRS and YFSETQ. CDR3 sequence: CASSYGGTEAFF. The CDR3 coding sequence is TGCGCCAGCAGCTACGGGGGAACTGAAGCTTTCTTT.

Ten or more counts support this clonotype. The J gene is TRBJ2-1, the V gene TRBV20-1; 7 bases fit TRBD1. The CDR3 spans 13 residues. Germline V CDR1 and CDR2: DFQATT, SNEGSKA (reference sequence). Trimming cost V 7 bases and J 7 bases; bases outside gene matches: 10. CDR3 in amino acids: CSVTGETWNEQFF. In DNA form, the CDR3 reads TGCAGTGTAACAGGGGAGACTTGGAATGAGCAGTTCTTC.

The chain couples TRBV2 to TRBJ2-2, with D tentatively TRBD2 (5 bases). Germline values: CDR1 SNHLY, CDR2 FYNNEI. V gave up 7 bases and J gave up 6 bases, with 21 bases separating them. The CDR3 is 16 residues long. CDR3 nucleotide sequence: TGTGCCAGCACCTCACGGCGGGCCGGGTCGGCCGGGGAGCTGTTTTTT. This encodes CASTSRRAGSAGELFF.

On this clonotype itself: In this CDR3 the conserved last residue, phenylalanine or tryptophan, is missing, so a read error is likely. This rearrangement joins TRBV7-8 to TRBJ2-3; D is perhaps TRBD2 (7 bases). V lost 5 bases to trimming and J lost 5 bases, with 14 bases between them. Germline CDR1 reads SGHVS; CDR2 reads FQNEAQ. This CDR3 spans 14 amino acids. In nucleotides, the CDR3 is TGTGCCAGCAGCCTGGCGGGGGCCGGAGATACGCAGTATCTT. Its protein product is CASSLAGAGDTQYL.

This clonotype has at least ten counts. The J gene is TRBJ1-6, the V gene TRBV20-1; the D gene is possibly TRBD1 (5 bases). The germline V gene has CDR1 DFQATT and CDR2 SNEGSKA (reference sequence). The CDR3 extends over 17 amino acids. Trimming took off 0 bases at V and 3 bases at J, with 15 bases between the two ends. CDR3 coding DNA: TGCAGTGCTAGAGATGGGGCGATCGGGGGCTATAATTCACCCCTCCACTTT. Protein: CSARDGAIGGYNSPLHF.

This clonotype has ten or more counts. The rearrangement uses TRBV27 and TRBJ2-2; 9 bases are shared with TRBD2. Unmatched junction bases numbered 21, after V lost 6 bases and J lost 7 bases. CDR3 length: 19 residues. Germline assignment: CDR1 MNHEY and CDR2 SMNVEV (reference sequence). The CDR3 region has the DNA TGTGCCAGCAGGATTCTAGTGCGGGGGGGCCTCTCCGGGGGCGGGGAGCTGTTTTTT. As protein: CASRILVRGGLSGGGELFF.

This clonotype was recorded many times. The chain joins TRBV19 to TRBJ2-3; a possible D gene is TRBD2 (5 bases). The CDR3 has 14 amino acids. Germline assignment: CDR1 LNHDA and CDR2 SQIVND (reference sequence). V dropped 5 bases and J dropped 2 bases, with 11 bases sitting between them. The CDR3 nucleotides read TGTGCCAGTAGTTCCCTCGGGAACACAGATACGCAGTATTTT. It encodes CASSSLGNTDTQYF. Full variable domain (missing parts from reference TRBV19 and TRBJ2-3): DGGITQSPKYLFRKEGQNVTLSCEQNLNHDAMYWYRQDPGQGLRLIYYSQIVNDFQKGDIAEGYSVSREKKESFPLTVTSAQKNPTAFYLCASSSLGNTDTQYFGPGTRLTVL.

This clonotype was detected many times. The chain recombines TRBV5-1 with TRBJ2-2; D is unclear. V lost 4 bases and J 2 bases, leaving 12 bases between the germline ends. CDR3 size: 15 residues. Germline CDR1 SGHRS, CDR2 YFSETQ. CDR3 coding DNA: TGCGCCAGCAGCATGCTCCGAGCCAACACCGGGGAGCTGTTTTTT. Translating gives CASSMLRANTGELFF.

This clonotype has a count of ten or more. The V call is TRBV5-5, the J call TRBJ2-3; perhaps TRBD1 as D (7 bases). Trimming stripped 6 bases from V and 0 bases from J, with 14 bases between. The CDR3 spans 15 residues. CDR1 SGHKS and CDR2 YYEKEE come from the germline V gene (reference sequence). In DNA form, the CDR3 reads TGTGCCAGCACGCCAGGGGGGCTTAGCACAGATACGCAGTATTTT. Translation: CASTPGGLSTDTQYF.

Many counts were recorded for this clonotype. This chain connects TRBV7-9 to TRBJ2-1; D is perhaps TRBD2 (6 bases). Germline V gives CDR1 SEHNR, CDR2 FQNEAQ (reference sequence). The CDR3 consists of 11 residues. The V end lost 5 bases, the J end lost 12 bases, and 11 bases lay between the germline ends. CDR3 in DNA: TGTGCCAGCAGCCCGGGAGATTTGCAGTTCTTC. Translating gives CASSPGDLQFF.

In its sample, this clonotype was seen many times. The chain recombines TRBV12-3 or TRBV12-4 with TRBJ1-2; TRBD1 matches at 9 bases. Trimming removed 8 bases from V and 8 bases from J; junction bases left unmatched: 6. The CDR3 sequence is 12 residues long. CDR3 sequence: CASSGTGKGYTF. The CDR3 bases are TGTGCCAGCTCCGGGACAGGGAAAGGCTACACCTTC.